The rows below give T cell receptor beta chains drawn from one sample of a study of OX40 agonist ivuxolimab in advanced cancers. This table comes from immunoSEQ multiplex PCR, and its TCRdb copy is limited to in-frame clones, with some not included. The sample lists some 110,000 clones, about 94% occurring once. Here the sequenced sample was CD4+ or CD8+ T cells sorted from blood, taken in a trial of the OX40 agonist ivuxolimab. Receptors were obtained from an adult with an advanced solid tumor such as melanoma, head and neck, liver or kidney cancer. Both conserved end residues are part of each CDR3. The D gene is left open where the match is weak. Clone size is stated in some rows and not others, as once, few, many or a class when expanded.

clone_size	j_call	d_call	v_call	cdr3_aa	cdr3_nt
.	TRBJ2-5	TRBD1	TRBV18	CASSRDREETQYF	TGTGCCAGCTCTCGCGACAGGGAAGAGACCCAGTACTTC
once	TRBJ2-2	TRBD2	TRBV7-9	CASSSTSGITGELFF	TGTGCCAGCAGTTCGACTAGCGGGATAACCGGGGAGCTGTTTTTT
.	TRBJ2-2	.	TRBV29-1	CSVGGYTGELFF	TGCAGCGTTGGGGGGTACACCGGGGAGCTGTTTTTT
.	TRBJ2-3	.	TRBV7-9	CASSLGSAGSTDTQYF	TGTGCCAGCAGCTTAGGCAGCGCGGGGAGCACAGATACGCAGTATTTT
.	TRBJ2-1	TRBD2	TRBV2	CASTGGTSGASSYNEQFF	TGTGCCAGCACAGGTGGGACTAGCGGGGCTAGCTCCTACAATGAGCAGTTCTTC
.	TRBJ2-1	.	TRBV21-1	CASSIRCSGFWAYNEQFF	TGTGCCAGCAGCATACGTTGTTCAGGCTTTTGGGCCTACAATGAGCAGTTCTTC
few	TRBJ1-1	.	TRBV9	CASSVSGHLNTEAFF	TGTGCCAGCAGCGTAAGTGGACACTTGAACACTGAAGCTTTCTTT
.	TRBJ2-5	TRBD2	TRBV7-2	CASSPPRRGGQETQYF	TGTGCCAGCAGCCCCCCGAGGAGGGGAGGGCAAGAGACCCAGTACTTC
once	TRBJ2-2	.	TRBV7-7	CASSSTGTGELFF	TGTGCCAGCAGCTCAACCGGGACCGGGGAGCTGTTTTTT
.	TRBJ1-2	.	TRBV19	CACLGPTYGYTF	TGTGCCTGCTTGGGGCCGACCTATGGCTACACCTTC
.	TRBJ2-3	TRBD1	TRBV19	CATLGGAGTDTQYF	TGTGCCACTCTAGGGGGCGCCGGCACAGATACGCAGTATTTT
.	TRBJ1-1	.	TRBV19	CASSGGTNTEAFF	TGTGCCAGTAGTGGTGGAACGAACACTGAAGCTTTCTTT
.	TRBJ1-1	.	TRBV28	CASSLGAGGYTEAFF	TGTGCCAGCAGTTTAGGTGCCGGAGGCTACACTGAAGCTTTCTTT
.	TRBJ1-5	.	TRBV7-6	CASSLGNSNQPQHF	TGTGCCAGCAGCTTAGGGAACAGTAATCAGCCCCAGCATTTT
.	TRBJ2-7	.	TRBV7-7	CASSHYRTGEEHEQYF	TGTGCCAGCAGCCACTACCGTACAGGGGAGGAACACGAGCAGTACTTC
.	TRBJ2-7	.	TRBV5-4	CASSLDYEQYF	TGTGCCAGCAGCTTGGACTACGAGCAGTACTTC
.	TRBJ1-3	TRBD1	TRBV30	CACKGKGAQFSGNTIYF	TGTGCCTGTAAGGGGAAGGGGGCCCAGTTCTCTGGAAACACCATATATTTT
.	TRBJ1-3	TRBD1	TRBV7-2	CASSLDGTAGNTIYF	TGTGCCAGCAGCTTAGACGGGACAGCTGGAAACACCATATATTTT
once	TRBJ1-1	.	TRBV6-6	CASTPRDLRGEAFF	TGTGCCAGCACCCCCCGGGACCTCAGGGGTGAAGCTTTCTTT
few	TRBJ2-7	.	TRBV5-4	CASSLTGEQYF	TGTGCCAGCAGCTTAACAGGGGAGCAGTACTTC
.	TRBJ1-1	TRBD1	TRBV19	CASSRDRGVNTEAFF	TGTGCCAGTAGTAGGGACAGGGGGGTGAACACTGAAGCTTTCTTT
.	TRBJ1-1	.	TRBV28	CASSAYPEGGRLDTEAFF	TGTGCCAGCAGTGCGTACCCAGAGGGGGGGCGCTTGGACACTGAAGCTTTCTTT
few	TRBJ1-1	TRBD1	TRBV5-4	CASSLGQGVLNTEAFF	TGTGCCAGCAGCTTGGGCCAGGGGGTTCTGAACACTGAAGCTTTCTTT
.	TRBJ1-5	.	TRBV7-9	CASSTDGLSNQPQHF	TGTGCCAGCTCGACGGACGGTTTAAGCAATCAGCCCCAGCATTTT
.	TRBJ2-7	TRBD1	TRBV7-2	CASRVSGTGNTYEQYF	TGTGCCAGCAGGGTAAGCGGGACAGGGAATACCTACGAGCAGTACTTC
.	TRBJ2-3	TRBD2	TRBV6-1	CASAGLAGPDTQYF	TGTGCCAGCGCGGGACTAGCGGGACCAGATACGCAGTATTTT
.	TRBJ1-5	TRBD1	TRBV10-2	CASRDRGSQPQHF	TGCGCCAGCAGAGACAGGGGGAGTCAGCCCCAGCATTTT
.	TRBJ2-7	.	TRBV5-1	CASSLLEAGGYEQYF	TGCGCCAGCAGCCTCCTCGAGGCAGGGGGGTACGAGCAGTACTTC
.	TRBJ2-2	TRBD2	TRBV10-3	CAISPGLAGEGVGELFF	TGTGCCATCAGTCCGGGACTAGCGGGAGAAGGGGTCGGGGAGCTGTTTTTT
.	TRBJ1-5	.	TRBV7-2	CASSLAGGPVNQPQHF	TGTGCCAGCAGCTTAGCCGGGGGGCCGGTAAATCAGCCCCAGCATTTT
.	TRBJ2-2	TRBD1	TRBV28	CASTFSNHRGTGELFF	TGTGCCAGCACCTTTTCGAACCACAGGGGAACCGGGGAGCTGTTTTTT
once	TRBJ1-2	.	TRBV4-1	CASSQEAWTVAYTF	TGCGCCAGCAGCCAAGAGGCGTGGACAGTCGCCTACACCTTC
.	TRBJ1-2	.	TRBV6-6	CASSPDGAGGYTF	TGTGCCAGCAGTCCCGACGGCGCCGGAGGCTACACCTTC
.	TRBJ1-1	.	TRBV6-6	CASSYSRGGNTEAFF	TGTGCCAGCAGTTACTCGCGGGGCGGAAACACTGAAGCTTTCTTT
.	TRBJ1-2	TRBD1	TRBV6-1	CASSERDSPYGYTF	TGTGCCAGCAGTGAACGGGACAGCCCCTATGGCTACACCTTC
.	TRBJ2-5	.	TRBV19	CASSIKDYKETQYF	TGTGCCAGTAGTATAAAGGACTACAAAGAGACCCAGTACTTC
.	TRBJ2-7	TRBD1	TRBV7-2	CASRRFGTGTYEQYF	TGTGCCAGCAGGAGATTCGGGACAGGGACCTACGAGCAGTACTTC
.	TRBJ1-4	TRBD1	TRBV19	CASSTTGRGPNEKLFF	TGTGCCAGTAGTACGACAGGGAGAGGTCCTAATGAAAAACTGTTTTTT
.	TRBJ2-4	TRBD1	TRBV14	CASSRTGTVKNIQYF	TGTGCCAGCAGCCGTACCGGGACAGTAAAAAACATTCAGTACTTC
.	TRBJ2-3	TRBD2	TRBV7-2	CASSLGASGEGDTQYF	TGTGCCAGCAGCTTAGGTGCTAGCGGGGAGGGAGATACGCAGTATTTT